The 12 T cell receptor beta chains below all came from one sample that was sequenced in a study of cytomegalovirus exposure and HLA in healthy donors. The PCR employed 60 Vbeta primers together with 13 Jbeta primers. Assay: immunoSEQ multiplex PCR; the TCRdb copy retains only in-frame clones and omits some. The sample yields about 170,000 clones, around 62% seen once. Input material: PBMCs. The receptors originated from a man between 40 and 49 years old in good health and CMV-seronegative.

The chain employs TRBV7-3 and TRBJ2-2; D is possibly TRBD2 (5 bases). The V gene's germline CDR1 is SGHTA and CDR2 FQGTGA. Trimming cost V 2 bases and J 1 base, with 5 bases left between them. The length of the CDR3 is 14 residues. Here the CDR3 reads CASSLGGNTGELFF. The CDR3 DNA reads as TGTGCCAGCAGCTTAGGAGGGAACACCGGGGAGCTGTTTTTT.

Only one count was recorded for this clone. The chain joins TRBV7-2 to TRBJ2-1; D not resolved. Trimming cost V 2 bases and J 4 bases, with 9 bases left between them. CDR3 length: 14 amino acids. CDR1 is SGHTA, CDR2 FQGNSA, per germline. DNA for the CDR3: TGTGCCAGCAGCTTATTGACCGGGTACAATGAGCAGTTCTTC. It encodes CASSLLTGYNEQFF.

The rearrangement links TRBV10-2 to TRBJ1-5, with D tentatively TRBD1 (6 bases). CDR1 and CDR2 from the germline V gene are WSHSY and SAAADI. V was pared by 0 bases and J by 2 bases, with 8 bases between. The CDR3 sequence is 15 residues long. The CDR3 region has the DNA TGCGCCAGCAGTGAGTCGCGACAGGGCAATCAGCCCCAGCATTTT. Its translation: CASSESRQGNQPQHF.

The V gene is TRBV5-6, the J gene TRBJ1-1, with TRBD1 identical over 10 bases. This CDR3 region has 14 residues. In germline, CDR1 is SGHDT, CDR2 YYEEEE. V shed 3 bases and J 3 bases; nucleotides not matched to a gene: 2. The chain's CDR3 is CASSSTGGYTEAFF. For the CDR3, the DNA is TGTGCCAGCAGCTCGACAGGGGGCTACACTGAAGCTTTCTTT. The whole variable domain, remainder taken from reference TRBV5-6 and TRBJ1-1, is DAGVTQSPTHLIKTRGQQVTLRCSPKSGHDTVSWYQQALGQGPQFIFQYYEEEERQRGNFPDRFSGHQFPNYSSELNVNALLLGDSALYLCASSSTGGYTEAFFGQGTRLTVV.

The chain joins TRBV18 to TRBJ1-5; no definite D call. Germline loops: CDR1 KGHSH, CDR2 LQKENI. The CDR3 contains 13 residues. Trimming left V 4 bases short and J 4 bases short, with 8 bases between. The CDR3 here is CASSQAGNQPQHF. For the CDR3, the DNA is TGTGCCAGCTCACAGGCGGGGAATCAGCCCCAGCATTTT. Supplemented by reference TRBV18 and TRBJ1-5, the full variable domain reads NAGVMQNPRHLVRRRGQEARLRCSPMKGHSHVYWYRQLPEEGLKFMVYLQKENIIDESGMPKERFSAEFPKEGPSILRIQQVVRGDSAAYFCASSQAGNQPQHFGDGTRLSIL.

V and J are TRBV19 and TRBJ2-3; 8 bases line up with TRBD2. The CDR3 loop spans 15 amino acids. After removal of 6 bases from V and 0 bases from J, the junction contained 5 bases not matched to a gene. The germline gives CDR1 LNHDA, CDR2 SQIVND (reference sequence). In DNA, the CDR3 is TGTGCCAGTAGGTCGGGGGGGTTTAGCACAGATACGCAGTATTTT. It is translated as CASRSGGFSTDTQYF.

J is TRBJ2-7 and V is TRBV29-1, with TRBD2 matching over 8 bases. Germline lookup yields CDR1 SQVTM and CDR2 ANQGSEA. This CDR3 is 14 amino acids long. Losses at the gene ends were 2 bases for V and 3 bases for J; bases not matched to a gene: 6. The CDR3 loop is CSVENTGTSYEQYF. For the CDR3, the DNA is TGCAGCGTTGAAAATACCGGGACTAGCTACGAGCAGTACTTC.

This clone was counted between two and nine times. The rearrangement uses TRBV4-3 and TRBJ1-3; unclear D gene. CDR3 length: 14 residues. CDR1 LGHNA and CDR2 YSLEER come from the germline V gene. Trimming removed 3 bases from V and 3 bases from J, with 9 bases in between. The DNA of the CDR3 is TGCGCCAGCAGCCAGCAGAGGTTTGGAAACACCATATATTTT. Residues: CASSQQRFGNTIYF.

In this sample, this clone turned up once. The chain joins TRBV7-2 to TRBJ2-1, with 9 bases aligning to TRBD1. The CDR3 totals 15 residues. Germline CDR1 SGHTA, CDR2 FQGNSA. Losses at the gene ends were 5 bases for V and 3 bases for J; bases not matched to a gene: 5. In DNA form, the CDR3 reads TGTGCCAGCAGCATCGGGACAGGGAACTACAATGAGCAGTTCTTC. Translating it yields CASSIGTGNYNEQFF.

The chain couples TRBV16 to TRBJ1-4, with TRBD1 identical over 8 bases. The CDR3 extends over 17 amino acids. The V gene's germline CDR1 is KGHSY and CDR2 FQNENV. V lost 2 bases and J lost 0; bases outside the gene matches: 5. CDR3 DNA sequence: TGTGCCAGCAGCCAAACCGACAGGGGCGCAACTAATGAAAAACTGTTTTTT. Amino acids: CASSQTDRGATNEKLFF.

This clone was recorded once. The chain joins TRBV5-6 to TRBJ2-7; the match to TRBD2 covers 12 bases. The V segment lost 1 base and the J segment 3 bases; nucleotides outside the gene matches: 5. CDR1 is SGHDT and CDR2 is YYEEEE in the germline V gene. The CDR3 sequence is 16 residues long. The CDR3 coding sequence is TGTGCCAGCAGCTTGCATACTAGCGGGAGGCGCTACGAGCAGTACTTC. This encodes CASSLHTSGRRYEQYF.

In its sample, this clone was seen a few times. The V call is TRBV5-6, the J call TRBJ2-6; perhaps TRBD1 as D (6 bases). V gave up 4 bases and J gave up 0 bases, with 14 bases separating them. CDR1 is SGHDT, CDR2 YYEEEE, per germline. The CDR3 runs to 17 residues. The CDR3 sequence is CASSRRTVTSGANVLTF. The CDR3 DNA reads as TGTGCCAGCAGCCGGAGGACAGTTACCTCTGGGGCCAACGTCCTGACTTTC.